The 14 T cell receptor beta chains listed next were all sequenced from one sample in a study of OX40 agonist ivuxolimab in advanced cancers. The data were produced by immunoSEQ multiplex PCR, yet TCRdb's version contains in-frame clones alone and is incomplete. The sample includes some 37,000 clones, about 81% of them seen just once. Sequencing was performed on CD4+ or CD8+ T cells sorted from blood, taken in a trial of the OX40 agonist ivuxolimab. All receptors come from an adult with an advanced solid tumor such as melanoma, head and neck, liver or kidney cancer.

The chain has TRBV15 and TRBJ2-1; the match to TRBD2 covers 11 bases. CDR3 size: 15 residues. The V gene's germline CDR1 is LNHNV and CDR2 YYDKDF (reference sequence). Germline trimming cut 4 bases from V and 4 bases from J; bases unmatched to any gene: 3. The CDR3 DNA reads TGTGCCACCAGCACACTAGCGGGGGTTTACAATGAGCAGTTCTTC. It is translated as CATSTLAGVYNEQFF.

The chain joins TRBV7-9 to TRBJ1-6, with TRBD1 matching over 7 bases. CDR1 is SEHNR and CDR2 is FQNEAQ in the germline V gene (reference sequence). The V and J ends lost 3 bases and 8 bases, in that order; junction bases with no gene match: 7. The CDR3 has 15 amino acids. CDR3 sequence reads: CASSFRGGADSPLHF. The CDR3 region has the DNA TGTGCCAGCAGCTTCAGAGGGGGCGCGGATTCACCCCTCCACTTT.

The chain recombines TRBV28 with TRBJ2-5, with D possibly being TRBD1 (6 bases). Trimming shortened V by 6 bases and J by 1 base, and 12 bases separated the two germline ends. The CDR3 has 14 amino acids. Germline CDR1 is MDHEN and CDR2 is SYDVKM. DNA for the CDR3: TGTGCCAGCAGCGTCAGGGGACCCCAAGAGACCCAGTACTTC. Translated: CASSVRGPQETQYF.

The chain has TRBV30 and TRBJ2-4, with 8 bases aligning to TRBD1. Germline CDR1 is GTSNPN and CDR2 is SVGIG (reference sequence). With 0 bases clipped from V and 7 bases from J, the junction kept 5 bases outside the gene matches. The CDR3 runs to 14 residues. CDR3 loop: CAWSVPGGRNIQYF. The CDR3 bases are TGTGCCTGGAGTGTTCCAGGGGGCAGGAACATTCAGTACTTC.

Written as DNA, the CDR3 is TGCGCCAGCAGCTTGGGGGATAGCGGGGCTTACAATGAGCAGTTCTTC. It yields the protein CASSLGDSGAYNEQFF. The V gene is TRBV5-1, the J gene TRBJ2-1, with TRBD2 identical over 8 bases. V shed 0 bases and J 4 bases; nucleotides not matched to a gene: 6. CDR1 is SGHRS and CDR2 is YFSETQ in the germline V gene. This CDR3 is 16 amino acids long.

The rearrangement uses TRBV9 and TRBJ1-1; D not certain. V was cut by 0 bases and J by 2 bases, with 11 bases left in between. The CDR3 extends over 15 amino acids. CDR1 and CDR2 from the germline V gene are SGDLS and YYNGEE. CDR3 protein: CASSVVLRGNTEAFF. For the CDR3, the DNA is TGTGCCAGCAGCGTAGTTTTACGGGGAAACACTGAAGCTTTCTTT.

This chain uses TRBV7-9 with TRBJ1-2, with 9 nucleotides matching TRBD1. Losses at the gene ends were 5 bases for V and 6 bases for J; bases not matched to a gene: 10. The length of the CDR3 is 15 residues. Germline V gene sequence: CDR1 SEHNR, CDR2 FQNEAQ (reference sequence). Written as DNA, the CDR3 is TGTGCCAGCAGCCCAGGGGGGCGGACAGGGGATGGCTACACCTTC. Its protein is CASSPGGRTGDGYTF.

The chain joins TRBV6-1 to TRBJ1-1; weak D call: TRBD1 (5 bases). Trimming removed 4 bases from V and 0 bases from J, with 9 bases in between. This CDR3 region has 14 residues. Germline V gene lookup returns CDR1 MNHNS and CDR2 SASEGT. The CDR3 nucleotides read TGTGCCAGCAGTGCGGAGACAGTGAACACTGAAGCTTTCTTT. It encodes CASSAETVNTEAFF.

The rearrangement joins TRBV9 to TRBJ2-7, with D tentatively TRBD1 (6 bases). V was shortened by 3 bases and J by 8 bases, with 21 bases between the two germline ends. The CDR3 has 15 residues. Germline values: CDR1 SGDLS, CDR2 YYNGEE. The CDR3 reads CASSAGQTHPVKQYF. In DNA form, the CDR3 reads TGTGCCAGCAGCGCCGGACAGACTCACCCTGTAAAGCAGTACTTC.

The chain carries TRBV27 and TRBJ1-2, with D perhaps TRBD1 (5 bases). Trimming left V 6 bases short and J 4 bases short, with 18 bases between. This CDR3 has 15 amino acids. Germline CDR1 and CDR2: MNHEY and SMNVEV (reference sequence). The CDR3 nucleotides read TGTGCCAGCAGGAGGGGTGTAGGAACTTTCTATGGCTACACCTTC. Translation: CASRRGVGTFYGYTF.

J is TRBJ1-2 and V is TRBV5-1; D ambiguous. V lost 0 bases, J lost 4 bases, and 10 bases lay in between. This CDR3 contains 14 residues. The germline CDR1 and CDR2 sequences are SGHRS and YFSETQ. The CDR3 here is CASSLGGIGYGYTF. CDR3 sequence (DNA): TGCGCCAGCAGCTTGGGAGGGATTGGCTATGGCTACACCTTC.

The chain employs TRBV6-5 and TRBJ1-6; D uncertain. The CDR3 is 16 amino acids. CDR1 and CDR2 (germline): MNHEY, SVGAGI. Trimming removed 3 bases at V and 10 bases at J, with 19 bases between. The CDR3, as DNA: TGTGCCAGCAGTTATATAGGGAGGCGGAGACACTCACCCCTCCACTTT. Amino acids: CASSYIGRRRHSPLHF.

The CDR3 DNA reads as TGTGCCAGCAGTAAGACAGAGAACACTGAAGCTTTCTTT. Residues: CASSKTENTEAFF. The chain recombines TRBV6-6 with TRBJ1-1; D is possibly TRBD1 (5 bases). The CDR3 runs 13 residues. V was clipped by 5 bases and J by 1 base, with 8 bases between them. CDR1 is MNHNY, CDR2 SVGAGI, per germline (reference sequence).

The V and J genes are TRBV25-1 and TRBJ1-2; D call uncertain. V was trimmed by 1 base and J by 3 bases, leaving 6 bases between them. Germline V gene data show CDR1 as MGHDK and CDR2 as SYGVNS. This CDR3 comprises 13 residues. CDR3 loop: CASSEFRDYGYTF. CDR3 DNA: TGTGCCAGCAGTGAATTCCGGGACTATGGCTACACCTTC.